These 30 T cell receptor beta chains were sequenced from one sample in a study of CD4 and CD8 cells across lung adenocarcinoma regions. TCRdb passed the PCR reads through MiXCR, listing each CDR3 protein once. Of some 9,600 distinct CDR3 sequences listed, about 46% are singletons. The sequenced material came from CD4+ T cells from the margin of a lung tumor. The receptors stem from a female donor with lung adenocarcinoma. The CD4 and CD8 labels of this study may be unreliable.

In this sample, this clonotype turned up many times. This sequence joins TRBV12-3 or TRBV12-4 and TRBJ1-1; D unclear. The CDR3 has 11 residues. Deletions cut 2 bases from V and 8 bases from J, with 6 bases between. CDR3 bases: TGTGCCAGCAGTTTAAGTGGGGAAGCTTTCTTT. The encoded protein is CASSLSGEAFF.

This chain joins TRBV4-1 and TRBJ2-3; possible D gene TRBD1, 6 bases. CDR1 and CDR2 from the germline V gene are MGHRA and YSYEKL. CDR3 length: 15 residues. V lost 2 bases, J lost 2 bases, and 11 bases lay in between. The CDR3 region is CASSQQGHDTDTQYF. The DNA of the CDR3 is TGCGCCAGCAGCCAACAGGGACACGACACAGATACGCAGTATTTT.

A word on this clonotype: At one boundary the junction diverges from the germline segment, which might be a read error. V is TRBV27 and J is TRBJ2-3; D gene ambiguous. This CDR3 region has 15 residues. Germline CDR1 reads MNHEY; CDR2 reads SMNVEV (reference sequence). The CDR3 protein is CGSSSVVRGTDMQYF. The CDR3 coding sequence is TGTGGCAGCAGTTCGGTCGTGAGAGGCACAGATATGCAGTACTTT.

Regarding this clonotype: Lacking the conserved final phenylalanine or tryptophan, this CDR3 likely reflects a read error. No DNA is shown, since the ends of the CDR3 on it are uncertain; the CDR3 is the one TCRdb lists. This chain connects TRBV5-6 to TRBJ2-1; the table gives TRBD1 as D, unverified against the DNA. Looked up from germline, CDR1 is SGHDT and CDR2 is YYEEEE. The CDR3 is 9 residues long, ends included. CDR3 region: CASSLPPRL.

The chain is built from TRBV6-1 and TRBJ1-2, with no clear D. The ends were cut back, 8 bases at V and 2 bases at J, with 9 bases in the middle. This CDR3 comprises 12 residues. Germline V gene lookup returns CDR1 MNHNS and CDR2 SASEGT. The CDR3 protein is CASSLENYGYTF. The CDR3 bases are TGTGCCAGCTCTCTCGAAAACTATGGCTACACCTTC.

The rearrangement joins TRBV6-1 to TRBJ2-6; weak D call: TRBD2 (5 bases). The length of the CDR3 is 15 residues. V gave up 5 bases and J gave up 2 bases, with 10 bases separating them. Per the germline V gene, CDR1 is MNHNS and CDR2 is SASEGT. CDR3 nucleotides: TGTGCCAGCAGTACGGAGGAGACTGGGGCCAACGTCCTGACTTTC. This codes for CASSTEETGANVLTF.

Notes on this clonotype: Germline and junction disagree at one end, which may indicate a read error. V usage is TRBV10-1 and J usage is TRBJ2-2; tentatively, D is TRBD2 (5 bases). The germline V gene encodes CDR1 WNHNN and CDR2 SYGVQD (reference sequence). The CDR3 has 12 residues. The CDR3 nucleotides are TGCGCCAGGAGTGAGGGCAGCGGTGCGCTGTTTTTT. This translates into CARSEGSGALFF.

At least ten counts were recorded for this clonotype. The rearrangement uses TRBV7-2 and TRBJ2-2; TRBD2 matches 7 bases. V gave up 5 bases and J gave up 4 bases; unmatched junction bases: 7. In germline, CDR1 is SGHTA, CDR2 FQGNSA. The CDR3 consists of 15 residues. This chain's CDR3 is CASSPDRLATGELFF. CDR3 nucleotides: TGTGCCAGCAGCCCAGACAGACTAGCCACCGGGGAGCTGTTTTTT.

J is TRBJ2-4 and V is TRBV27; D could derive from TRBD1 or TRBD2 (5 bases each). Trimming cost V 6 bases and J 11 bases, with 20 bases left between them. This CDR3 has 14 amino acids. From germline, CDR1 is MNHEY and CDR2 SMNVEV (reference sequence). The CDR3 nucleotides are TGTGCCAGCAGCCAAACACGGGGCCCCAACGTTCAGTACTTC. Its protein is CASSQTRGPNVQYF.

Details on this clonotype: The CDR3 ends on some other residue instead of the conserved phenylalanine or tryptophan, so this is likely a read error. The DNA is left out, because the CDR3 cannot be placed on it with certainty; the CDR3 is given as TCRdb lists it. This chain uses TRBV11-2 with TRBJ2-5; TRBD2, as called in the table, went unchecked against the DNA. The CDR3 spans 15 residues, counting both ends. CDR1 is SGHAT, CDR2 FQNNGV, per germline. The CDR3 sequence is CASSPTSGTGETQLS.

This clonotype ranks as medium-sized. V gene TRBV6-5 combines with J gene TRBJ2-1; 10 positions agree with TRBD2. CDR1 is MNHEY and CDR2 is SVGAGI in the germline V gene. J lost 6 bases, V lost 0 bases, and 5 bases had no gene match. This CDR3 is built from 16 residues. The DNA for the CDR3 is TGTGCCAGCAGTTACTCGTGGCTAGCGGGGGCCAATGAGCAGTTCTTC. It encodes CASSYSWLAGANEQFF.

This clonotype is medium-sized in the sample. This chain joins TRBV6-1 and TRBJ2-3, with TRBD1 as a possible D gene (6 bases). Deletions cut 6 bases from V and 4 bases from J, with 11 bases between. The CDR3 is 13 residues long. The germline V gene encodes CDR1 MNHNS and CDR2 SASEGT. The CDR3 DNA follows: TGTGCCAGCAGGGTCACAGGGCCAGATACGCAGTATTTT. This translates into CASRVTGPDTQYF.

This clonotype ranks as medium-sized. The junction does not match germline at one end; this may be a read error. The V gene is TRBV6-1, the J gene TRBJ2-1; 9 bases are shared with TRBD2. CDR3 length: 12 residues. Germline CDR1 is MNHNS and CDR2 is SASEGT. The CDR3 nucleotides read TGTGCCAGCAGTGAATATGCGGGAGGGCTGGTCTTC. Translated: CASSEYAGGLVF.

J is TRBJ1-1 and V is TRBV4-1, with TRBD1 matching 8 bases. CDR3 length equals 16 residues. Germline values: CDR1 MGHRA, CDR2 YSYEKL. The ends lost 4 bases at V and 4 bases at J; junction bases unmatched: 11. The CDR3 DNA reads as TGCGCCAGCAGCCGATTACTGGACAGGGCAGGCACTGAAGCTTTCTTT. Protein product: CASSRLLDRAGTEAFF.

For the CDR3, the DNA is TGTGCCAGCAGTTACAGCGAGCGGGAGTCCTACGAGCAGTTCTTC. It yields the protein CASSYSERESYEQFF. V gene TRBV6-5 combines with J gene TRBJ2-7; 8 bases line up with TRBD2. TRBJ2-1 matches the DNA end more closely, so the J call is doubtful. This CDR3 region has 15 residues. Germline values: CDR1 MNHEY, CDR2 SVGAGI.

This clonotype was observed a few times. V usage is TRBV6-1 and J usage is TRBJ2-6; no clear D. The CDR3 loop spans 14 amino acids. CDR1 and CDR2 from the germline V gene are MNHNS and SASEGT. Deletions cut 8 bases from V and 0 bases from J, with 8 bases between. CDR3 sequence (DNA): TGTGCCAGCGGGCGGAGCTCTGGGGCCAACGTCCTGACTTTC. Its translation: CASGRSSGANVLTF.

A few counts support this clonotype. The chain couples TRBV11-1 to TRBJ2-1; the match to TRBD2 covers 10 bases. V lost 5 bases to trimming and J lost 2 bases; unmatched junction nucleotides: 6. Germline-derived CDR1 and CDR2 are SGHAT and FQDESV (reference sequence). The CDR3 length is 16 residues. CDR3 sequence (DNA): TGTGCCAGCAGCCCCCGGACTAGCGGAGCCTACAATGAGCAGTTCTTC. Translated, it gives CASSPRTSGAYNEQFF.

This clonotype was seen a single time. The junction departs from germline at one end; a sequencing error may be responsible. V gene TRBV6-1 combines with J gene TRBJ2-3, with D possibly called TRBD1 or TRBD2 (5 bases each). In germline, CDR1 is MNHNS, CDR2 SASEGT. This CDR3 has 14 amino acids. For the CDR3, the DNA is TGTGCGGGCAGTGGGGACCGTAGCACAGATACCCAGTATTTT. Its translation is CAGSGDRSTDTQYF.

By sample fraction, this clonotype is medium-sized. The J gene is TRBJ2-5, the V gene TRBV6-1; 8 bases match TRBD2. The tail of the sequence fits TRBJ2-7 better, so the J call may be wrong. The germline V gene encodes CDR1 MNHNS and CDR2 SASEGT. The CDR3 contains 15 residues. DNA for the CDR3: TGTGCCAGCAGTGACAAGAGCGGGAGTTCATACGAGCAGTACTTC. Translated, it gives CASSDKSGSSYEQYF.

This clonotype was recorded a few times. This chain joins TRBV11-3 and TRBJ2-2; D is possibly TRBD2 (6 bases). Germline CDR1 and CDR2: SGHNT and YENEEA. The CDR3 length is 16 residues. Trimming took off 1 base at V and 5 bases at J, with 14 bases between the two ends. The CDR3 reads CASSLVSGPGTGELFF. For the CDR3, the DNA is TGTGCCAGCAGCTTAGTAAGCGGGCCCGGGACCGGGGAGCTGTTTTTT.

This clonotype counts as medium-sized (0.01 to 0.1%). The V call is TRBV27, the J call TRBJ2-2; D remains ambiguous. The V gene lost 5 bases and the J gene lost 4 bases, with 2 bases spanning the gap. Germline V gives CDR1 MNHEY, CDR2 SMNVEV (reference sequence). There are 11 residues in the CDR3. The CDR3 here is CASSTTGELFF. In nucleotides, the CDR3 is TGTGCCAGCAGTACCACCGGGGAGCTGTTTTTT.

The V and J genes are TRBV6-1 and TRBJ2-5; D possibly corresponds to TRBD2 (6 bases). With the DNA end fitting TRBJ2-1 better, the J assignment may be wrong. This CDR3 spans 17 amino acids. Looked up from germline, CDR1 is MNHNS and CDR2 is SASEGT. CDR3 sequence (DNA): TGTGCCAGCAGTGAAATGAGGGACTTAAAAAACCAAGAGACCCAGTTCTTC. Its protein is CASSEMRDLKNQETQFF.

The table lists this clonotype with a count of one. The rearrangement joins TRBV4-1 to TRBJ2-4; D may correspond to TRBD1 or TRBD2 (5 bases each). The ends were cut back, 0 bases at V and 2 bases at J, with 8 bases in the middle. This CDR3 has 15 residues. Germline V gene data show CDR1 as MGHRA and CDR2 as YSYEKL. CDR3 nucleotides: TGCGCCAGCAGCCAAGATGAGGGGACCAAAAACATTCAGTACTTC. This translates into CASSQDEGTKNIQYF.

The V gene is TRBV18, the J gene TRBJ2-1; 8 positions agree with TRBD2. V shed 5 bases, J shed 6 bases, and the junction held 12 bases outside the gene matches. CDR1 is KGHSH, CDR2 LQKENI, per germline. CDR3 length: 16 residues. CDR3 sequence: CASSSVTSGALNEQFF. The CDR3 nucleotides are TGTGCCAGCTCATCGGTCACTAGCGGTGCTCTCAATGAGCAGTTCTTC.

This clonotype came up once. CDR3 nucleotides: TGTGCCAGCAGTACTTTCAGGGTTAGTGAGCAGTTCTTC. Protein sequence: CASSTFRVSEQFF. V usage is TRBV27 and J usage is TRBJ2-1, with D perhaps TRBD1 (5 bases). Germline loops: CDR1 MNHEY, CDR2 SMNVEV (reference sequence). CDR3 length equals 13 residues. V lost 5 bases to trimming and J lost 9 bases, with 14 bases between them.

As concerns this clonotype: The junction shows a germline mismatch at one end, possibly a read error. In DNA, the CDR3 is TGTGCCAGCAGTTACGGTGATGGTGGGAGCACCGGGACGCTGTATTTT. Its protein is CASSYGDGGSTGTLYF. The chain carries TRBV6-5 and TRBJ2-2, with D perhaps matching TRBD1 or TRBD2 (5 bases each). The CDR3 is made up of 16 amino acids. The germline CDR1 and CDR2 sequences are MNHEY and SVGAGI.

The J gene is TRBJ2-7, the V gene TRBV6-1, with D unclear. Deletions cut 10 bases from V and 2 bases from J, with 12 bases between. Germline CDR1 is MNHNS and CDR2 is SASEGT. The CDR3 runs to 12 residues. The CDR3 sequence is CATSPPTYEQYF. In DNA, the CDR3 is TGTGCCACCTCCCCCCCCACCTACGAGCAGTACTTC.

Judged by abundance, this clonotype is medium-sized. The CDR3 here is CASILSRGSTEAFF. CDR3 nucleotides: TGTGCCAGCATTTTGTCCCGAGGGAGCACTGAAGCTTTCTTT. The genes are TRBV6-5 and TRBJ1-1; D is uncertain. The germline V and J ends were trimmed by 7 bases and 4 bases, with 16 bases remaining between them. The V gene's germline CDR1 is MNHEY and CDR2 SVGAGI. The CDR3 loop spans 14 amino acids.

Within the sample, this clonotype is large (0.1 to 1%). The V call is TRBV6-5, the J call TRBJ2-1; 12 nucleotides agree with TRBD2. J gave up 10 bases and V 4 bases, and 11 bases lay outside the gene matches. CDR3 length: 16 amino acids. CDR1 and CDR2 (germline): MNHEY, SVGAGI. The CDR3 loop reads CASSSRTSGNGEEQFF. DNA for the CDR3: TGTGCCAGCAGTTCCCGGACTAGCGGGAATGGGGAAGAGCAGTTCTTC.

The chain is built from TRBV7-2 and TRBJ2-1, with 11 bases aligning to TRBD2. The CDR3 length is 16 residues. The V gene end was trimmed by 5 bases and the J gene end by 13 bases; junction bases not matched to a gene: 16. Per the germline V gene, CDR1 is SGHTA and CDR2 is FQGNSA. The CDR3 DNA sequence: TGTGCCAGCAGCCTAGACGTAGCGGGAGGGCGAGAGACCCAGTTCTTC. Its translation is CASSLDVAGGRETQFF.